This TCR beta chain was sequenced for a study of T cells in Graves' hyperthyroidism and ophthalmopathy. The germline V gene encodes CDR1 MDHEN and CDR2 SYDVKM. V was pared by 7 bases and J by 6 bases, with 13 bases between. The CDR3 consists of 13 residues. This clonotype was observed many times. RNA transcripts provided the source from which TCR beta CDR3 regions were amplified. HTBI primers were the set used in a first-round RT-PCR of the TCR CDR3. From the multiplex PCR reads, TCRdb called clonotypes with MiXCR, one entry per CDR3 protein. The sample consists of about 500,000 distinct CDR3 sequences, roughly 15% of them appearing once.

The specimen was blood. The V call is TRBV28, the J call TRBJ1-5; no firm D call. The TCR sequence derives from a woman aged 18-29 years with Graves' ophthalmopathy. The CDR3 sequence: CASKAPSPQPQHF. Here the CDR3 DNA reads TGTGCCAGCAAGGCCCCTTCCCCTCAGCCCCAGCATTTT. The whole variable domain, remainder taken from reference TRBV28 and TRBJ1-5, is DVKVTQSSRYLVKRTGEKVFLECVQDMDHENMFWYRQDPGLGLRLIYFSYDVKMKEKGDIPEGYSVSREKKERFSLILESASTNQTSMYLCASKAPSPQPQHFGDGTRLSIL.